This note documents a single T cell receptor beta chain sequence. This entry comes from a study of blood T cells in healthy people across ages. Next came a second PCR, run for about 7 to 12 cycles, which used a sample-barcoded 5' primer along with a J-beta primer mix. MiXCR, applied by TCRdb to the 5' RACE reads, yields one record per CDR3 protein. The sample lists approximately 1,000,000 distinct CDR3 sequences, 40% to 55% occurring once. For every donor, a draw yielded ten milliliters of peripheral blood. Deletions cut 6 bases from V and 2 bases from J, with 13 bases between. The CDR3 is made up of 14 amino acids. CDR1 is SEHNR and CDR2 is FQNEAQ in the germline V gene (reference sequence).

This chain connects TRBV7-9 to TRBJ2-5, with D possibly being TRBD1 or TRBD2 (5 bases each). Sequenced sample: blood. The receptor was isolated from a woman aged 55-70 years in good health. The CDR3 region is CASRPGQGQETQYF. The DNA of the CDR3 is TGTGCCAGCAGGCCGGGGCAGGGACAAGAGACCCAGTACTTC.